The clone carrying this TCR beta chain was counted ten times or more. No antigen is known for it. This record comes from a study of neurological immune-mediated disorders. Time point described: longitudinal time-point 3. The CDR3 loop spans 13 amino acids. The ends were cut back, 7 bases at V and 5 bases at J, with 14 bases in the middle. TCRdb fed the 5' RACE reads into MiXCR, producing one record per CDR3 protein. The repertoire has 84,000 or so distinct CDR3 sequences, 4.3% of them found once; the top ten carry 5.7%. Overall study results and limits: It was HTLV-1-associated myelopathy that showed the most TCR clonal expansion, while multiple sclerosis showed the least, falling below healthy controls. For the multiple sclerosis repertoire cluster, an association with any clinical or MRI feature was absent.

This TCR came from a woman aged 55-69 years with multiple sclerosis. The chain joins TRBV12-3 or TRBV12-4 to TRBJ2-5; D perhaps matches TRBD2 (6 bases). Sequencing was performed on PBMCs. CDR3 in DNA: TGTGCCAGCACCACGACCCGGGGGGAGACCCAGTACTTC. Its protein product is CASTTTRGETQYF.